This TCR beta chain appears in the sequencing data of a study of cytomegalovirus exposure and HLA in healthy donors. General study results and limits: Analysis performed later found more than 15,000 TCR beta sequences associated with HLA alleles at 0.05 false discovery rate. The productive fraction for most TCR beta V segments was about 87% or about 30% in an earlier analysis. Among TCR beta chains, those listed as cytomegalovirus-associated numbered more than 150.

Nominally healthy donors were sampled, though unrecorded immune exposures were likely. The length of the CDR3 is 14 residues. Trimming at V came to 3 bases and at J to 7 bases, leaving 6 bases not matched to a gene. In germline, CDR1 is SGHRS, CDR2 YFSETQ. PCR used 60 Vbeta primers and 13 Jbeta primers. TCRdb keeps only in-frame clones here, not all; method: immunoSEQ multiplex PCR. This sample has 75,000 to 95,000 clones, with about 77% found just once. Concerning this clone: The target antigen is unknown.

Material: PBMCs. The V and J genes are TRBV5-1 and TRBJ1-2, with TRBD1 matching 10 bases. This TCR came from a male donor in good health and CMV-seropositive. The CDR3 sequence is CASSWGQGRSGYTF. In DNA form, the CDR3 reads TGCGCCAGCAGCTGGGGACAGGGGCGAAGTGGCTACACCTTC.